This T cell receptor (beta chain) was identified in a study of CD8 T cells in Susac syndrome. Random hexamers were used to reverse transcribe an amount of about 0.45 to 1 ug RNA. MiXCR, run by TCRdb on the immunoSEQ multiplex PCR reads, gives a single entry per CDR3 protein. The sample comprises approximately 190,000 distinct CDR3 sequences, over 85% of which are singletons, and 0.1% rests with the top ten. CDR3 length: 14 residues. Germline V lookup: CDR1 MNHEY, CDR2 SVGEGT. The germline V and J ends were trimmed by 6 bases and 2 bases, with 12 bases remaining between them. Sequencing of TCR beta, carried out with a high-throughput approach, was applied to CD8+ and CD4+ T cells from the blood. TEMRA cells were FACS-enriched, with CD8+ and CD4+ T cells isolated negatively.

This chain links TRBV6-2 or TRBV6-3 with TRBJ2-3; possibly TRBD2 for D (5 bases). Sequenced material: CD4+ T cells from PBMCs. The TCR comes from a human donor in good health. The CDR3 DNA reads TGTGCCAGCAGCTTTATGGGAGACACAGATACGCAGTATTTT. Its protein is CASSFMGDTDTQYF.